This TCR beta chain was identified during a study of T cells in Graves' hyperthyroidism and ophthalmopathy. RNA transcripts were the template for amplifying TCR beta CDR3 regions. HTBI primers drove first-round RT-PCR of the TCR CDR3. Each CDR3 protein gets one entry after TCRdb re-called the multiplex PCR reads with MiXCR. The sample has some 570,000 distinct CDR3 sequences, 14% seen once. In this sample, this clonotype turned up many times. Its antigen is still unknown. Study results and limitations: The model predicted ophthalmopathy a median approximately 6.3 months before onset.

In germline, CDR1 is SGHAT, CDR2 FQNNGV. The CDR3 loop spans 17 amino acids. V was clipped by 0 bases and J by 4 bases; unmatched bases: 8. For ophthalmopathy patients, the Clinical Activity Score was at least 3 and the NOSPECS grade at least 4; duration was under 3 months. Exclusion of a patient resulted from uncontrolled infection, other autoimmune disease, pregnancy or lactation. This TCR was recovered from a woman between 18 and 30 years old with Graves' ophthalmopathy. Sequencing input: blood. The genes are TRBV11-2 and TRBJ2-1, with 8 nucleotides matching TRBD2. The CDR3 spells CASSLDFPGGHYNEQFF. The CDR3 DNA sequence: TGTGCCAGCAGCTTAGATTTTCCGGGAGGGCATTACAATGAGCAGTTCTTC.